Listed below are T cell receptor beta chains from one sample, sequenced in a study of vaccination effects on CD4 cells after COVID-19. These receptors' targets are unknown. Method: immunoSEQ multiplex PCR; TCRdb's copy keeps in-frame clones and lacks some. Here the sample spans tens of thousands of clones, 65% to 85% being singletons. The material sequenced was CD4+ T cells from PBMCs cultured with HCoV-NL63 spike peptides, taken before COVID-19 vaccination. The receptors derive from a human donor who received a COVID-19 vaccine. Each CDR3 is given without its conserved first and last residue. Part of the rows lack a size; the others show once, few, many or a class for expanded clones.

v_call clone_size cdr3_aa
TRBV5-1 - ASSLGAGDFNEQF
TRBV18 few ASSLPGTSFNEQF
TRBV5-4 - ASSLDGGPYEQY
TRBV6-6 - ASSYGSYQGTEAF
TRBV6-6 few ASSPVPGQGADSGVQY
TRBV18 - ASSNTDIYNEQF
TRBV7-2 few ASSRRQGVEQF
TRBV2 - ASSEAHRVIQPQH
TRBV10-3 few AIRDGQAGETQY
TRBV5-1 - ASSLEPPDSGANVLT
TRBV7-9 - ASRYQETQY
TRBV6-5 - ASSYSRRYNYGYT
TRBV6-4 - ASSDSSGSGNEQF
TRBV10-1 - ASSLTGPGGELF
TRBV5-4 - ASSFTYNEQF
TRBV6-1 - ASSEARQYPTDTQY
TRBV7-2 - ASSLGWQAREAF
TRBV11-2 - ASSLQGAPPYEQY
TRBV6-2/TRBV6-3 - ASSYSLTGVNNQPQH
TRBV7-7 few ASSLGGANSPLH
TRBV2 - ASSGPYEQY
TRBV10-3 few AISKTGEGDYGYT
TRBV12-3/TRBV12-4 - ASSHQVGELF
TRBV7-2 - ASSPRILAGNEQF
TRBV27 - ASTLAGNTGELF
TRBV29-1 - SVDYANTGELF
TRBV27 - ASSFVGNQPQH
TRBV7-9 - ASSQGGTSGAQETQY
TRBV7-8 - ASSLATGNPTNTGELF